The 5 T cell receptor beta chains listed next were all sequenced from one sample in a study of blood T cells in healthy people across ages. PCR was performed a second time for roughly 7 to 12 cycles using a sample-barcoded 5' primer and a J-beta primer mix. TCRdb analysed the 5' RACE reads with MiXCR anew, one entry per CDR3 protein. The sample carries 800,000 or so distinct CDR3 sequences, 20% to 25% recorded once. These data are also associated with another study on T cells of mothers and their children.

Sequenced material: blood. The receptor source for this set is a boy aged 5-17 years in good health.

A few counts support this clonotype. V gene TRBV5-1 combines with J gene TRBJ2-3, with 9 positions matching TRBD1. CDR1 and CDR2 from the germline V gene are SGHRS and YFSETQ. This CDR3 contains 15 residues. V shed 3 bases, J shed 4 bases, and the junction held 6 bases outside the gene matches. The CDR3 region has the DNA TGCGCCAGCAGCTATCGGGACAGGGTAGCAGATACGCAGTATTTT. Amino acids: CASSYRDRVADTQYF. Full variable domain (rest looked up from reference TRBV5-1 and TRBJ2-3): KAGVTQTPRYLIKTRGQQVTLSCSPISGHRSVSWYQQTPGQGLQFLFEYFSETQRNKGNFPGRFSGRQFSNSRSEMNVSTLELGDSALYLCASSYRDRVADTQYFGPGTRLTVL.

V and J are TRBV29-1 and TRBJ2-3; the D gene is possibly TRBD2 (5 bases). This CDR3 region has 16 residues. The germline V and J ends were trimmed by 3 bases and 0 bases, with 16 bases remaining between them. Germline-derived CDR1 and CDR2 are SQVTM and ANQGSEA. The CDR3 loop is CSVEKGDGRSTDTQYF. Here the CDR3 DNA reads TGCAGCGTTGAGAAGGGCGATGGGAGAAGCACAGATACGCAGTATTTT.

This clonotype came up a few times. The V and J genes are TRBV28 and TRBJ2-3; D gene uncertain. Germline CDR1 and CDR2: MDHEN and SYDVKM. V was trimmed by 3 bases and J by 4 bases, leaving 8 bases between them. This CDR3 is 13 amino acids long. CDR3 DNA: TGTGCCAGCAGTTTCCCAGGTTCAGATACGCAGTATTTT. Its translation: CASSFPGSDTQYF.

The CDR3 sequence is CASSLASLGKGPDTQYF. The CDR3 coding sequence is TGTGCCAGCAGTTTAGCGTCGCTCGGGAAGGGTCCAGATACGCAGTATTTT. The chain couples TRBV12-3 or TRBV12-4 to TRBJ2-3; D possibly corresponds to TRBD2 (5 bases). V was clipped by 0 bases and J by 4 bases, with 17 bases between them. The CDR3 is 17 amino acids.

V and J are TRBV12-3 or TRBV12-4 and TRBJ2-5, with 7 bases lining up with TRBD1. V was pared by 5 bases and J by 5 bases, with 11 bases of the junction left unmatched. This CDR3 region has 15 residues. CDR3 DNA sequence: TGTGCCAGCAGTCCCCTACGGACAGGTTGGGAGACCCAGTACTTC. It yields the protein CASSPLRTGWETQYF.